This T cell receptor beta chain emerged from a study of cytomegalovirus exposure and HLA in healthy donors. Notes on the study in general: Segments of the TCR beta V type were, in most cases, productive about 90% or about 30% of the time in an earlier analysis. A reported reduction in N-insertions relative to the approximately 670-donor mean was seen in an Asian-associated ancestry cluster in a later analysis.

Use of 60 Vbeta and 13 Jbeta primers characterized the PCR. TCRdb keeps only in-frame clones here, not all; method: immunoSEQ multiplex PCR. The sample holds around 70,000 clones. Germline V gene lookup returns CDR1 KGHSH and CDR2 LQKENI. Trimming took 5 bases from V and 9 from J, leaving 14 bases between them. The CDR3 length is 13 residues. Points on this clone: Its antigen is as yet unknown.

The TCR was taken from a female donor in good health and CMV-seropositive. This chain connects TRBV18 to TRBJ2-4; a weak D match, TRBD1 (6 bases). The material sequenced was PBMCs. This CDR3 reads CASSGGDQSIQYF. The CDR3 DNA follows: TGTGCCAGCTCAGGGGGCGATCAGAGCATTCAGTACTTC.